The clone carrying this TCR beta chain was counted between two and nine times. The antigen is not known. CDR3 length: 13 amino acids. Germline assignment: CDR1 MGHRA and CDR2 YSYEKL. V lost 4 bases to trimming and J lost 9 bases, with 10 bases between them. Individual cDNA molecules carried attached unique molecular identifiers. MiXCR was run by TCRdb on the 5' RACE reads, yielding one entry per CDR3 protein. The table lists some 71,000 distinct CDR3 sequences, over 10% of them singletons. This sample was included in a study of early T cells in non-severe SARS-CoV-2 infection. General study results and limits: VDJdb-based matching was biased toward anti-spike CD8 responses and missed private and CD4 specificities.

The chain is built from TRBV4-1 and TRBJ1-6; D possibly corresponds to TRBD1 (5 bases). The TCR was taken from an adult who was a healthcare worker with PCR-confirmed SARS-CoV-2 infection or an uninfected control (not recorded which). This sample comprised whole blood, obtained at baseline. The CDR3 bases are TGCGCCAGCAGCCCTGGAGGGGCTTCACCCCTCCACTTT. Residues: CASSPGGASPLHF.